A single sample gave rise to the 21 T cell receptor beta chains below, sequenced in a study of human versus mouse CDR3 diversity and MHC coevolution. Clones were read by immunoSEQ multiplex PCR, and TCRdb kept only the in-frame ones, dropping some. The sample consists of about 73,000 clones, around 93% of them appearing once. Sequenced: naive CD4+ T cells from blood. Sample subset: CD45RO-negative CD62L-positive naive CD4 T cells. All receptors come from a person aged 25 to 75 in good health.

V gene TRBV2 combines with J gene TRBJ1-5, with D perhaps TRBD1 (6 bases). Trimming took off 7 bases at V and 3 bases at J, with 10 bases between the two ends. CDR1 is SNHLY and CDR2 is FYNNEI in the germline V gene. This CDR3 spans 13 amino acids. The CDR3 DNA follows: TGTGCCAGCACAGGGGCCTTCAATCAGCCCCAGCATTTT. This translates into CASTGAFNQPQHF.

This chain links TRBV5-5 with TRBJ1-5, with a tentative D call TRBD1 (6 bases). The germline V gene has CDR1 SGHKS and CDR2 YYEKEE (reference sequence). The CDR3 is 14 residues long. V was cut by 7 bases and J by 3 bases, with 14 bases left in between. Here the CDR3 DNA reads TGTGCCAGCGGGGGAAGACAGGACAATCAGCCCCAGCATTTT. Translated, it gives CASGGRQDNQPQHF. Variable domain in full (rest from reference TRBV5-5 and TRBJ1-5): DAGVTQSPTHLIKTRGQQVTLRCSPISGHKSVSWYQQVLGQGPQFIFQYYEKEERGRGNFPDRFSARQFPNYSSELNVNALLLGDSALYLCASGGRQDNQPQHFGDGTRLSIL.

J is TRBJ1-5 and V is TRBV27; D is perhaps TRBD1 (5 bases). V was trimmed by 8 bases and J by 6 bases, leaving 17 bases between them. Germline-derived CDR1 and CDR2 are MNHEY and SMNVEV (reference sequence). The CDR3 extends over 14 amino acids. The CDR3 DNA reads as TGTGCCAGCGCCTCGACAGTTCTCCTTCAGCCCCAGCATTTT. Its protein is CASASTVLLQPQHF.

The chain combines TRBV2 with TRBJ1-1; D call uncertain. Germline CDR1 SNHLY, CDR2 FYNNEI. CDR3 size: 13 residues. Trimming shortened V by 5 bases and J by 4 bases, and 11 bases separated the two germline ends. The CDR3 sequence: CASSPGFATEAFF. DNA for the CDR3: TGTGCCAGCAGTCCCGGGTTTGCCACTGAAGCTTTCTTT.

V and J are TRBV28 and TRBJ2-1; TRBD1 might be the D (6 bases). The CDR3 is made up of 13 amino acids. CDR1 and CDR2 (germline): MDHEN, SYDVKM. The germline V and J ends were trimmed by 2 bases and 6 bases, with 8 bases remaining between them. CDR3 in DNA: TGTGCCAGCAGTTTACAGGGGCGCAATGAGCAGTTCTTC. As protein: CASSLQGRNEQFF.

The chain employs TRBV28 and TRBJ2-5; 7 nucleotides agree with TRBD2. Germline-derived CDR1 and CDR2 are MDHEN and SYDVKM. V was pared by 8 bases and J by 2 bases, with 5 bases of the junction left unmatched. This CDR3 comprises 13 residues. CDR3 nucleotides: TGTGCCAGCGGGGGGGGAGCTCAAGAGACCCAGTACTTC. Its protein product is CASGGGAQETQYF.

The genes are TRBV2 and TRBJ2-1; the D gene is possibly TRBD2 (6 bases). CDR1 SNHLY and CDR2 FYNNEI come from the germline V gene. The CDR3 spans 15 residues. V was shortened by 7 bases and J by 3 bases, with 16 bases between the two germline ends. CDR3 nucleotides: TGTGCCAGCAAACGGATGGCGGGATTCTACAATGAGCAGTTCTTC. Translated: CASKRMAGFYNEQFF.

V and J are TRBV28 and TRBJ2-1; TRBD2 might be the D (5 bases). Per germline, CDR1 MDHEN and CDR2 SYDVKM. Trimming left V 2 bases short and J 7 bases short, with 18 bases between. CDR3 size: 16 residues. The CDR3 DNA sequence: TGTGCCAGCAGTTTACCTCTAAATACGGGGAGAAATGAGCAGTTCTTC. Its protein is CASSLPLNTGRNEQFF.

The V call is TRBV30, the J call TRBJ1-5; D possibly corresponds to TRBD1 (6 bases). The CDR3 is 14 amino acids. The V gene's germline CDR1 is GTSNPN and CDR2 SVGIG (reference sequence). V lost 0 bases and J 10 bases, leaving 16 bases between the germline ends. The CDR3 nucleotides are TGTGCCTGGAGTGTACAAGGGGGGGCGATCCCCCAGCATTTT. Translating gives CAWSVQGGAIPQHF.

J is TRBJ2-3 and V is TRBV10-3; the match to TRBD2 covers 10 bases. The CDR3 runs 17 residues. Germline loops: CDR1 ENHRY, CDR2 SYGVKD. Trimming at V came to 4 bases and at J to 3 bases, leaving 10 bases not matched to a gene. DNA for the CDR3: TGTGCCATCAGTGGAAGTAGGAGCGGGGGGGCGACAGATACGCAGTATTTT. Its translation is CAISGSRSGGATDTQYF.

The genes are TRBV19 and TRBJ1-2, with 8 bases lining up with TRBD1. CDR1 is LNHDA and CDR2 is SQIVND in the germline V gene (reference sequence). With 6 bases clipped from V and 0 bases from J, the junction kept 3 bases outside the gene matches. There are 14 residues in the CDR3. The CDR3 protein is CASSPDRANYGYTF. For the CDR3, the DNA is TGTGCCAGTAGCCCGGACAGGGCTAACTATGGCTACACCTTC.

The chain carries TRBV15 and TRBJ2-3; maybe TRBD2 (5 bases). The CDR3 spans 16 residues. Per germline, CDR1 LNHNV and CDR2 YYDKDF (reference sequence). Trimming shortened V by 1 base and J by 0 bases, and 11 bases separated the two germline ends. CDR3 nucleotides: TGTGCCACCAGCAGAGGCGGGTCCCCTAGCACAGATACGCAGTATTTT. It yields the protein CATSRGGSPSTDTQYF.

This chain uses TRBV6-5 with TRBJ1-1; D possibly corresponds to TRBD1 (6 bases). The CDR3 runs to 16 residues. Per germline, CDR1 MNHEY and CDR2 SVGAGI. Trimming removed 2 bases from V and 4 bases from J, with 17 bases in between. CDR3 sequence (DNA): TGTGCCAGCAGTTACCTACAGGGAGCCTCGAGCACTGAAGCTTTCTTT. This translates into CASSYLQGASSTEAFF.

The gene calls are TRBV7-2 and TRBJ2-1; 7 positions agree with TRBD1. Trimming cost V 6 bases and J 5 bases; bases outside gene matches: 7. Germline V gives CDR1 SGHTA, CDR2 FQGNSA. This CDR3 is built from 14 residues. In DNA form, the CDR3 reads TGTGCCAGCAGGCGAGGGACAGTAGACAATGAGCAGTTCTTC. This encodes CASRRGTVDNEQFF.

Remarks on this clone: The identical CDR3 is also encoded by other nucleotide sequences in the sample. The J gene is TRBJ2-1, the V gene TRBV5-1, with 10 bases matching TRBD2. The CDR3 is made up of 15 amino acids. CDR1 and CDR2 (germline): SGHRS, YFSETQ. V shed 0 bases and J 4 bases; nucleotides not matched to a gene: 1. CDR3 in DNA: TGCGCCAGCAGCTTGGGGACTAGCGGATACAATGAGCAGTTCTTC. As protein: CASSLGTSGYNEQFF.

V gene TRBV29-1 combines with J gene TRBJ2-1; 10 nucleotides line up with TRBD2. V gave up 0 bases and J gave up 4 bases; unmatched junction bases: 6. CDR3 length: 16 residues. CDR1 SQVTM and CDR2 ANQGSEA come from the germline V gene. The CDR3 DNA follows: TGCAGCGTTGAAGAAATAGCGGGAGGCCCGTACAATGAGCAGTTCTTC. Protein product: CSVEEIAGGPYNEQFF.

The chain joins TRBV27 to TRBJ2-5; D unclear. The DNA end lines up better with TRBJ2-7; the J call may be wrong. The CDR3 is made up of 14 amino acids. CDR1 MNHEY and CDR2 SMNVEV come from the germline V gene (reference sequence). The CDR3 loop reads CASSSEKQINEQYF. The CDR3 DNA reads TGTGCCAGCAGTTCGGAGAAGCAGATCAACGAGCAGTACTTC.

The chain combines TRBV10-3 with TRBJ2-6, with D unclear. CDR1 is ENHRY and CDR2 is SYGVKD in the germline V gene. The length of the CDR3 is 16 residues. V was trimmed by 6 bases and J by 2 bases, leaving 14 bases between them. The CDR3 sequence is CAIRETLETGANVLTF. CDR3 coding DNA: TGTGCCATCAGGGAGACCCTCGAGACTGGGGCCAACGTCCTGACTTTC.

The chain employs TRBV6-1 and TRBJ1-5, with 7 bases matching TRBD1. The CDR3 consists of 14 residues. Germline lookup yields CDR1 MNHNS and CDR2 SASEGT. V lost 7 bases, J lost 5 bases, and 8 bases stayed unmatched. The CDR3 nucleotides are TGTGCCAGCACCTCAGGGGGTTCGCATCAGCCCCAGCATTTT. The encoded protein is CASTSGGSHQPQHF.

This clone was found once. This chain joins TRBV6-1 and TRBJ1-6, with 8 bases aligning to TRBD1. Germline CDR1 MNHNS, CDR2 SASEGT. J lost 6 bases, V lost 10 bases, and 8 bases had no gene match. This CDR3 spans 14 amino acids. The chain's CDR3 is CATSGQGTNSPLHF. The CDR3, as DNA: TGTGCCACCTCTGGACAGGGCACTAATTCACCCCTCCACTTT.

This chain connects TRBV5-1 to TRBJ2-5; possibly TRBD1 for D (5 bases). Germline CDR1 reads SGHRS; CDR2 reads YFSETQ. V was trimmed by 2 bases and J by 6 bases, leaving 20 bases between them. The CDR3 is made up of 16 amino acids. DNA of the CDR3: TGCGCCAGCAGCTTCGATATAGACAGCACGTTGAAGACCCAGTACTTC. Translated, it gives CASSFDIDSTLKTQYF.